The 32 T cell receptor beta chains below come from one sample, sequenced in a study of PD-L1 blockade in urothelial cancer. Here immunoSEQ multiplex PCR was the method, and the copy in TCRdb shows in-frame clones only, minus some. The sample comprises 70,000 or so clones, about 89% of which are singletons, and 3.4% rests with the top ten. The source was PBMCs, collected around atezolizumab (anti-PD-L1) treatment. The receptors were sampled from a man in his 60s with urothelial cancer.

The chain has TRBV5-1 and TRBJ2-1, with TRBD1 identical over 11 bases. In germline, CDR1 is SGHRS, CDR2 YFSETQ. The CDR3 runs 18 residues. Trimming took 3 bases from V and 9 from J; bases not matched to a gene: 17. CDR3 residues: CASSSQLLGTGGGGEQFF. The CDR3 region has the DNA TGCGCCAGCAGCTCGCAACTTCTGGGGACAGGGGGGGGTGGTGAGCAGTTCTTC.

This chain joins TRBV11-2 and TRBJ1-2; tentatively, D is TRBD1 (6 bases). Germline V gene data show CDR1 as SGHAT and CDR2 as FQNNGV. The CDR3 runs to 13 residues. Trimming took off 0 bases at V and 8 bases at J, with 10 bases between the two ends. The chain's CDR3 is CASSLDTGRGYTF. DNA for the CDR3: TGTGCCAGCAGCTTAGATACAGGGAGAGGCTACACCTTC.

The rearrangement joins TRBV29-1 to TRBJ2-7; 7 bases align to TRBD1. Looked up from germline, CDR1 is SQVTM and CDR2 is ANQGSEA. The CDR3 length is 12 residues. The junction had 3 bases not matched to a gene; V was cut back by 7 bases and J by 0 bases. CDR3 loop: CSAGDSSYEQYF. The DNA for the CDR3 is TGCAGCGCCGGGGACAGCTCCTACGAGCAGTACTTC.

The V gene is TRBV5-1, the J gene TRBJ2-1, with TRBD2 identical over 13 bases. V was pared by 4 bases and J by 4 bases, with 2 bases of the junction left unmatched. CDR1 is SGHRS, CDR2 YFSETQ, per germline. The CDR3 length is 15 residues. CDR3 DNA sequence: TGCGCCAGCAGCCCGGGACTAGCGGGATACAATGAGCAGTTCTTC. Protein sequence: CASSPGLAGYNEQFF.

The chain employs TRBV7-8 and TRBJ1-1; D remains ambiguous. V shed 2 bases and J shed 4 bases, with 5 bases lying between them. CDR3 size: 12 residues. The germline V gene has CDR1 SGHVS and CDR2 FQNEAQ. CDR3 residues: CASSLSGTEAFF. The CDR3 DNA reads TGTGCCAGCAGCTTATCGGGCACTGAAGCTTTCTTT.

CDR3 sequence reads: CASSLSLRAGGTDTQYF. The DNA of the CDR3 is TGTGCCAGCAGCTTATCCTTGAGGGCAGGGGGAACAGATACGCAGTATTTT. V gene TRBV5-8 combines with J gene TRBJ2-3, with 7 bases lining up with TRBD1. Germline-derived CDR1 and CDR2 are SGHTS and YDEGEE. V lost 2 bases and J lost 3; bases outside the gene matches: 12. The CDR3 has 17 residues.

This sequence joins TRBV28 and TRBJ1-1; a possible D gene is TRBD1 (5 bases). The length of the CDR3 is 15 residues. Per the germline V gene, CDR1 is MDHEN and CDR2 is SYDVKM. The germline V and J ends were trimmed by 6 bases and 1 base, with 15 bases remaining between them. The CDR3 DNA is TGTGCCAGCAGAGCGTGGGCGCAGGGGAACACTGAAGCTTTCTTT. Protein product: CASRAWAQGNTEAFF. Looking up the rest from reference TRBV28 and TRBJ1-1 gives the full variable domain: DVKVTQSSRYLVKRTGEKVFLECVQDMDHENMFWYRQDPGLGLRLIYFSYDVKMKEKGDIPEGYSVSREKKERFSLILESASTNQTSMYLCASRAWAQGNTEAFFGQGTRLTVV.

This chain's CDR3 is CASSLGVTSLSTGELFF. CDR3 DNA sequence: TGTGCCAGCAGCTTAGGCGTCACCTCGTTAAGTACCGGGGAGCTGTTTTTT. The genes are TRBV11-3 and TRBJ2-2; D remains unclear. V lost 1 base, J lost 5 bases, and 17 bases lay in between. This CDR3 is built from 17 residues. Germline-derived CDR1 and CDR2 are SGHNT and YENEEA. Supplemented by reference TRBV11-3 and TRBJ2-2, the full variable domain reads EAGVVQSPRYKIIEKKQPVAFWCNPISGHNTLYWYLQNLGQGPELLIRYENEEAVDDSQLPKDRFSAERLKGVDSTLKIQPAELGDSAVYLCASSLGVTSLSTGELFFGEGSRLTVL.

The chain joins TRBV10-3 to TRBJ2-7, with TRBD2 identical over 8 bases. Germline V gives CDR1 ENHRY, CDR2 SYGVKD. The ends lost 0 bases at V and 6 bases at J; junction bases unmatched: 7. CDR3 size: 15 residues. Here the CDR3 reads CAISESASGLIEQYF. The CDR3 region has the DNA TGTGCCATCAGTGAGTCGGCTAGCGGGTTAATCGAGCAGTACTTC.

This clone was seen once. The chain employs TRBV7-2 and TRBJ2-3; D is possibly TRBD1 (7 bases). Trimming shortened V by 5 bases and J by 5 bases, and 17 bases separated the two germline ends. Germline lookup yields CDR1 SGHTA and CDR2 FQGNSA. The CDR3 contains 15 residues. In DNA, the CDR3 is TGTGCCAGCAGCGAGGAGGGGGCCGGCAAAGATACGCAGTATTTT. Amino acids: CASSEEGAGKDTQYF.

V and J are TRBV19 and TRBJ1-5; 7 nucleotides align to TRBD1. Per the germline V gene, CDR1 is LNHDA and CDR2 is SQIVND (reference sequence). V shed 5 bases and J 7 bases; nucleotides not matched to a gene: 11. The CDR3 contains 15 residues. CDR3 region: CASSGVTGLYQPQHF. CDR3 nucleotides: TGTGCCAGTAGTGGGGTGACAGGGCTGTACCAGCCCCAGCATTTT.

This chain connects TRBV15 to TRBJ2-7, with a weak D call TRBD2 (6 bases). Germline V gene sequence: CDR1 LNHNV, CDR2 YYDKDF (reference sequence). This CDR3 contains 15 residues. Trimming shortened V by 3 bases and J by 5 bases, and 17 bases separated the two germline ends. This chain's CDR3 is CATSRGNGGLDEQYF. DNA for the CDR3: TGTGCCACCAGCAGGGGTAACGGGGGATTAGACGAGCAGTACTTC.

The chain uses TRBV2 and TRBJ1-1, with 8 bases that match TRBD1. Germline CDR1 reads SNHLY; CDR2 reads FYNNEI. The CDR3 runs 14 residues. Trimming took 11 bases from V and 4 from J; bases not matched to a gene: 12. CDR3 nucleotide sequence: TGTGCCTCCAGGTCCGACAGGGGTGTCACTGAAGCTTTCTTT. It yields the protein CASRSDRGVTEAFF.

The chain recombines TRBV6-5 with TRBJ2-7, with 7 bases lining up with TRBD1. Germline CDR1 and CDR2: MNHEY and SVGAGI. This CDR3 region has 15 residues. The ends lost 2 bases at V and 4 bases at J; junction bases unmatched: 8. The CDR3 sequence is CASSYTTGINYEQYF. The CDR3 region has the DNA TGTGCCAGCAGTTACACGACAGGGATTAATTACGAGCAGTACTTC.

CDR3 sequence: CASSWDRGSGNTIYF. DNA of the CDR3: TGTGCCAGCAGTTGGGACAGGGGAAGCGGAAACACCATATATTTT. The chain is built from TRBV6-5 and TRBJ1-3; 10 positions agree with TRBD1. There are 15 residues in the CDR3. The germline V gene has CDR1 MNHEY and CDR2 SVGAGI. Germline trimming cut 4 bases from V and 4 bases from J; bases unmatched to any gene: 4.

The chain is built from TRBV19 and TRBJ2-1; possible D gene TRBD2, 5 bases. V lost 3 bases and J lost 0, with 9 bases in between. CDR3 length equals 15 residues. Germline CDR1 is LNHDA and CDR2 is SQIVND (reference sequence). The CDR3 DNA follows: TGTGCCAGTAGTATTCGAGGGAGCTCCTACAATGAGCAGTTCTTC. Its protein product is CASSIRGSSYNEQFF. Looking up the rest from reference TRBV19 and TRBJ2-1 gives the full variable domain: DGGITQSPKYLFRKEGQNVTLSCEQNLNHDAMYWYRQDPGQGLRLIYYSQIVNDFQKGDIAEGYSVSREKKESFPLTVTSAQKNPTAFYLCASSIRGSSYNEQFFGPGTRLTVL.

The rearrangement links TRBV6-1 to TRBJ1-1; tentative D call: TRBD1 (5 bases). The germline V gene encodes CDR1 MNHNS and CDR2 SASEGT. The CDR3 totals 11 residues. V gave up 8 bases and J gave up 3 bases, with 7 bases separating them. In nucleotides, the CDR3 is TGTGCCAGCGCCAGGGACACTGAAGCTTTCTTT. The encoded protein is CASARDTEAFF.

The CDR3 bases are TGTGCCAGCAGCCCACAGGGCCCGACCTCCTACGAGCAGTACTTC. Translation gives CASSPQGPTSYEQYF. The chain has TRBV5-4 and TRBJ2-7; a weak D match, TRBD1 (6 bases). The CDR3 is made up of 15 amino acids. Germline V gene data show CDR1 as SGHNT and CDR2 as YYREEE (reference sequence). The V end was cut by 4 bases, the J end by 0 bases, with 14 bases between. The full variable domain, its missing parts supplied by reference TRBV5-4 and TRBJ2-7, is ETGVTQSPTHLIKTRGQQVTLRCSSQSGHNTVSWYQQALGQGPQFIFQYYREEENGRGNFPPRFSGLQFPNYSSELNVNALELDDSALYLCASSPQGPTSYEQYFGPGTRLTVT.

The rearrangement joins TRBV11-1 to TRBJ2-3; 8 nucleotides line up with TRBD1. CDR1 SGHAT and CDR2 FQDESV come from the germline V gene (reference sequence). With V trimmed by 4 bases and J by 0 bases, 15 bases remained unmatched. The CDR3 runs 19 residues. In DNA form, the CDR3 reads TGTGCCAGCAGCTCCTTAGGCCGACAGGGGAAAGCTAGCACAGATACGCAGTATTTT. Residues: CASSSLGRQGKASTDTQYF.

This clone has only one observation. The chain carries TRBV5-6 and TRBJ2-3; the D gene is possibly TRBD1 (5 bases). This CDR3 is 13 amino acids long. Germline values: CDR1 SGHDT, CDR2 YYEEEE. V shed 0 bases and J shed 5 bases, with 7 bases lying between them. The CDR3 DNA sequence: TGTGCCAGCAGCTTGGTAGGGGTAGATACGCAGTATTTT. This translates into CASSLVGVDTQYF.

The J gene is TRBJ2-1, the V gene TRBV21-1; the D segment call TRBD1 is taken from the table without a DNA check. TRBV21-1 represents a pseudogene. The CDR3 is 17 amino acids. DNA for the CDR3: TGTGCCAGCAGCAAGGAGGCAGGGGGTAGATCCTACAATGAGCAGTTCTTC. Translating gives CASSKEAGGRSYNEQFF.

The V call is TRBV2, the J call TRBJ1-6, with D perhaps matching TRBD1 (6 bases). Germline V gene lookup returns CDR1 SNHLY and CDR2 FYNNEI. Trimming removed 7 bases from V and 7 bases from J, with 11 bases in between. The CDR3 totals 13 residues. The CDR3 DNA sequence: TGTGCCAGCAAACTAGACAGGAATTCACCCCTCCACTTT. Encoded protein: CASKLDRNSPLHF.

This chain joins TRBV5-1 and TRBJ1-2; D perhaps matches TRBD1 (6 bases). Germline V gene lookup returns CDR1 SGHRS and CDR2 YFSETQ. The CDR3 runs 14 residues. The V gene lost 3 bases and the J gene lost 2 bases, with 11 bases spanning the gap. Here the CDR3 reads CASSSTQGNYGYTF. The CDR3 DNA sequence: TGCGCCAGCAGCTCGACACAGGGAAACTATGGCTACACCTTC.

The V call is TRBV4-1, the J call TRBJ2-5, with 8 bases aligning to TRBD2. Trimming cost V 0 bases and J 2 bases; bases outside gene matches: 11. Per the germline V gene, CDR1 is MGHRA and CDR2 is YSYEKL. The CDR3 sequence is 18 residues long. The CDR3 DNA reads TGCGCCAGCAGCCAAGAGGGTAGCCTAGCGGGTGGGCAAGAGACCCAGTACTTC. Amino acid sequence: CASSQEGSLAGGQETQYF.

This clone came up once. For the CDR3, the DNA is TGTGCCAGTAGTCTTGACACTGAAGCTTTCTTT. Translating it yields CASSLDTEAFF. The chain has TRBV19 and TRBJ1-1; D unclear. Trimming removed 5 bases from V and 3 bases from J, with 4 bases in between. CDR1 and CDR2 from the germline V gene are LNHDA and SQIVND (reference sequence). The CDR3 runs 11 residues.

This chain uses TRBV7-6 with TRBJ2-7; TRBD2 is a possible D gene (5 bases). V lost 1 base to trimming and J lost 1 base, with 14 bases between them. The germline gives CDR1 SGHVS, CDR2 FNYEAQ. The CDR3 is 16 residues long. CDR3 residues: CASSLESSGVSYEQYF. The CDR3 bases are TGTGCCAGCAGCTTAGAGTCCAGCGGTGTATCCTACGAGCAGTACTTC.

The rearrangement links TRBV6-6 to TRBJ2-1; D uncertain. The CDR3 consists of 14 residues. From germline, CDR1 is MNHNY and CDR2 SVGAGI (reference sequence). The V and J ends lost 2 bases and 0 bases respectively, with 5 bases between them. The CDR3 here is CASSYASSYNEQFF. The CDR3 nucleotides read TGTGCCAGCAGTTACGCTAGCTCCTACAATGAGCAGTTCTTC.

The chain couples TRBV12-2 to TRBJ2-1; TRBD1 was called by the table and not checked on the DNA. TRBV12-2 is given as a pseudogene. The CDR3 totals 22 residues. The CDR3 here is CASRLGTGGVRTPFFTHNEQFF. The CDR3 nucleotides read TGTGCAAGTCGCTTAGGGACAGGGGGGGTTCGAACCCCCTTCTTTACACACAATGAGCAGTTCTTC.

V is TRBV5-6 and J is TRBJ1-1; tentative D call: TRBD1 (6 bases). The germline CDR1 and CDR2 sequences are SGHDT and YYEEEE. The CDR3 has 15 residues. The V gene lost 0 bases and the J gene lost 4 bases, with 13 bases spanning the gap. The CDR3 DNA reads as TGTGCCAGCAGCTTGGTGGGACATTTGAGCACTGAAGCTTTCTTT. Its protein is CASSLVGHLSTEAFF. The full variable domain, rest sourced from reference TRBV5-6 and TRBJ1-1, is DAGVTQSPTHLIKTRGQQVTLRCSPKSGHDTVSWYQQALGQGPQFIFQYYEEEERQRGNFPDRFSGHQFPNYSSELNVNALLLGDSALYLCASSLVGHLSTEAFFGQGTRLTVV.

The chain combines TRBV2 with TRBJ2-3; D unresolved. Trimming left V 6 bases short and J 3 bases short, with 10 bases between. The CDR3 runs to 13 residues. CDR1 SNHLY and CDR2 FYNNEI come from the germline V gene. CDR3 residues: CASSAKRTDTQYF. CDR3 DNA: TGTGCCAGCAGCGCAAAGAGGACAGATACGCAGTATTTT.

This clone was detected once. This chain joins TRBV5-1 and TRBJ2-5, with 10 bases aligning to TRBD2. V lost 0 bases, J lost 5 bases, and 4 bases stayed unmatched. This CDR3 is built from 15 residues. Germline V CDR1 and CDR2: SGHRS, YFSETQ. DNA of the CDR3: TGCGCCAGCAGCTTGGGAACTAGCGGGACGGAGACCCAGTACTTC. This translates into CASSLGTSGTETQYF.

This chain joins TRBV10-1 and TRBJ1-3; 11 bases align to TRBD1. There are 17 residues in the CDR3. With V trimmed by 5 bases and J by 0 bases, 6 bases remained unmatched. The germline CDR1 and CDR2 sequences are WNHNN and SYGVQD (reference sequence). The CDR3 here is CASSHWTGGLSGNTIYF. As DNA, the CDR3 is TGCGCCAGCAGTCATTGGACAGGGGGCCTCTCTGGAAACACCATATATTTT.